The 13 T cell receptor beta chains below all came from one sample that was sequenced in a study of PD-1 blockade in mismatch repair-deficient tumors. The method was immunoSEQ multiplex PCR; TCRdb's version includes in-frame clones alone and lacks a portion of them. The sample consists of about 120,000 clones, approximately 90% of them appearing once. Specimen: peripheral blood, collected 44 weeks after starting pembrolizumab. Every receptor here comes from an adult with mismatch repair-deficient cancer.

The V and J genes are TRBV7-9 and TRBJ1-5; TRBD1 is a possible D gene (6 bases). V was pared by 4 bases and J by 3 bases, with 10 bases between. Germline V gene lookup returns CDR1 SEHNR and CDR2 FQNEAQ (reference sequence). The CDR3 runs 14 residues. In nucleotides, the CDR3 is TGTGCCAGCAGCTCCGACAGGTCCAATCAGCCCCAGCATTTT. Its protein product is CASSSDRSNQPQHF. Looking up the rest from reference TRBV7-9 and TRBJ1-5 gives the full variable domain: DTGVSQNPRHKITKRGQNVTFRCDPISEHNRLYWYRQTLGQGPEFLTYFQNEAQLEKSRLLSDRFSAERPKGSFSTLEIQRTEQGDSAMYLCASSSDRSNQPQHFGDGTRLSIL.

CDR3 in amino acids: CAWSRRPGGRETQYF. DNA for the CDR3: TGTGCCTGGAGTCGTAGGCCGGGGGGCCGTGAGACCCAGTACTTC. This chain links TRBV30 with TRBJ2-5; tentative D call: TRBD2 (7 bases). The CDR3 runs 15 residues. Trimming took off 2 bases at V and 5 bases at J, with 18 bases between the two ends. In germline, CDR1 is GTSNPN, CDR2 SVGIG (reference sequence).

The gene calls are TRBV19 and TRBJ1-1, with TRBD1 matching 7 bases. Germline V lookup: CDR1 LNHDA, CDR2 SQIVND (reference sequence). The CDR3 is 14 amino acids. After removal of 4 bases from V and 0 bases from J, the junction contained 2 bases not matched to a gene. Here the CDR3 DNA reads TGTGCCAGTAGTAAACAGGGGTTGAACACTGAAGCTTTCTTT. Translating gives CASSKQGLNTEAFF.

The chain couples TRBV19 to TRBJ1-2; the match to TRBD1 covers 8 bases. The germline V gene has CDR1 LNHDA and CDR2 SQIVND (reference sequence). The CDR3 spans 15 residues. J lost 5 bases, V lost 5 bases, and 10 bases had no gene match. CDR3 region: CASSGNRGARYGYTF. The DNA for the CDR3 is TGTGCCAGTAGTGGAAACAGGGGGGCGCGGTATGGCTACACCTTC.

The V call is TRBV10-3, the J call TRBJ2-5; tentatively, D is TRBD1 (5 bases). From germline, CDR1 is ENHRY and CDR2 SYGVKD. There are 19 residues in the CDR3. V lost 0 bases to trimming and J lost 7 bases, with 27 bases between them. The CDR3 protein is CAISESLGNRSKIGATQYF. The CDR3 DNA sequence: TGTGCCATCAGTGAGTCTTTAGGGAATCGGTCTAAAATTGGGGCGACCCAGTACTTC.

Concerning this clone itself: The junction shows a germline mismatch at one end, possibly a read error. This chain joins TRBV10-3 and TRBJ2-6, with D uncertain. The germline gives CDR1 ENHRY, CDR2 SYGVKD. The CDR3 extends over 20 amino acids. CDR3: CAIRESPGVIKDSGANVLTF. The CDR3 DNA follows: TGTGCCATCAGGGAGTCGCCTGGAGTAATTAAAGACTCTGGGGCCAACGTCCTGACTTTC.

This chain links TRBV10-3 with TRBJ1-2; D is unresolved. Trimming cost V 0 bases and J 2 bases, with 4 bases left between them. The germline CDR1 and CDR2 sequences are ENHRY and SYGVKD. The CDR3 runs to 13 residues. DNA of the CDR3: TGTGCCATCAGTGAGTCAGAAAACTATGGCTACACCTTC. This encodes CAISESENYGYTF.

The CDR3 nucleotides are TGTGCCAGCAGCGTCGAAAGCTCTGGAAACACCATATATTTT. As protein: CASSVESSGNTIYF. The chain couples TRBV7-2 to TRBJ1-3; D uncertain. Germline V gene lookup returns CDR1 SGHTA and CDR2 FQGNSA. Trimming removed 5 bases from V and 0 bases from J, with 8 bases in between. The CDR3 contains 14 residues.

The chain couples TRBV29-1 to TRBJ2-7, with TRBD1 as a possible D gene (6 bases). The CDR3 is made up of 13 amino acids. Germline lookup yields CDR1 SQVTM and CDR2 ANQGSEA. The ends were cut back, 4 bases at V and 3 bases at J, with 13 bases in the middle. The CDR3 DNA reads TGCAGCGTTGGGCGTCAGGGGAGCTACGAGCAGTACTTC. Encoded protein: CSVGRQGSYEQYF.

The table lists this clone with a count of one. The rearrangement joins TRBV7-2 to TRBJ2-7; unclear D gene. Germline values: CDR1 SGHTA, CDR2 FQGNSA. The CDR3 is 11 amino acids. V was cut by 1 base and J by 6 bases, with 4 bases left in between. The CDR3 here is CASSLGAEQYF. CDR3 bases: TGTGCCAGCAGCTTAGGTGCCGAGCAGTACTTC.

The J gene is TRBJ2-7, the V gene TRBV7-9; 8 nucleotides agree with TRBD1. This CDR3 is built from 16 residues. Trimming cost V 2 bases and J 2 bases; bases outside gene matches: 8. Germline CDR1 and CDR2: SEHNR and FQNEAQ (reference sequence). The CDR3 spells CASSLFQGAVTYEQYF. CDR3 DNA sequence: TGTGCCAGCAGCTTATTCCAGGGGGCCGTTACCTACGAGCAGTACTTC. The full variable domain, its missing parts supplied by reference TRBV7-9 and TRBJ2-7, is DTGVSQNPRHKITKRGQNVTFRCDPISEHNRLYWYRQTLGQGPEFLTYFQNEAQLEKSRLLSDRFSAERPKGSFSTLEIQRTEQGDSAMYLCASSLFQGAVTYEQYFGPGTRLTVT.

The genes are TRBV28 and TRBJ1-2, with D maybe TRBD1 (6 bases). This CDR3 spans 13 amino acids. Germline CDR1 and CDR2: MDHEN and SYDVKM. V shed 6 bases and J shed 6 bases, with 14 bases lying between them. The chain's CDR3 is CASRLRGAHGYTF. The CDR3 nucleotides read TGTGCCAGCAGGCTAAGGGGGGCCCATGGCTACACCTTC.

The chain has TRBV25-1 and TRBJ2-7; 11 nucleotides match TRBD2. The V segment lost 7 bases and the J segment 4 bases; nucleotides outside the gene matches: 6. CDR1 is MGHDK and CDR2 is SYGVNS in the germline V gene. The CDR3 loop spans 14 amino acids. The CDR3 reads CASTGTSGLYEQYF. Here the CDR3 DNA reads TGTGCCAGCACCGGGACTAGCGGATTATACGAGCAGTACTTC.